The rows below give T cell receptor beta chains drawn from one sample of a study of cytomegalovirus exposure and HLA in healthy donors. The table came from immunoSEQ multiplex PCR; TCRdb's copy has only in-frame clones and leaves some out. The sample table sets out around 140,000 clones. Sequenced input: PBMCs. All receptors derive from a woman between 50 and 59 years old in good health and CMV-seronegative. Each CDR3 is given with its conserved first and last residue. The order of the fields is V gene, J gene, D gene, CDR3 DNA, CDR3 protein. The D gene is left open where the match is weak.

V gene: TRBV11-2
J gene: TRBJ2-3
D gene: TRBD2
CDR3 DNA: TGTGCCAGCAGCTATGATAGCGGGGTCCTTTCGGATACGCAGTATTTT
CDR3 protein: CASSYDSGVLSDTQYF

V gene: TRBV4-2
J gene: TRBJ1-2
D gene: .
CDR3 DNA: TGTGCCAGCAGCCAGGGTGGGTTACGGGGGGCCATCTATGGCTACACCTTC
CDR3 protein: CASSQGGLRGAIYGYTF

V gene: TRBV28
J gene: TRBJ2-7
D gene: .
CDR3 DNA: TGTGCCAGCAGTTTTCCACGGAGTATTTATTACGAGCAGTACTTC
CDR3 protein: CASSFPRSIYYEQYF

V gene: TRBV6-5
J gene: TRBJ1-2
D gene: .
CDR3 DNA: TGTGCCAGCAGTGGGCCTTACAGGGTAGATGGCTACACCTTC
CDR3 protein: CASSGPYRVDGYTF

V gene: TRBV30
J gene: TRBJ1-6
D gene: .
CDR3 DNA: TGTGCCTGGACCACAGGAGACAATTCACCCCTCCACTTT
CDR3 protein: CAWTTGDNSPLHF

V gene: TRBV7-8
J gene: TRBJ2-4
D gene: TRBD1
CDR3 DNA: TGTGCCAGCAGCTTATGGACAGGGAGCCAAAACATTCAGTACTTC
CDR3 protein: CASSLWTGSQNIQYF

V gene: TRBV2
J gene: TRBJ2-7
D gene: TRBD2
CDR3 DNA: TGTGCCAGCTCGCCCCCTAGCGGGAGAACCTACGAGCAGTACTTC
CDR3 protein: CASSPPSGRTYEQYF

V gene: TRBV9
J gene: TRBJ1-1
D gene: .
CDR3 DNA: TGTGCCAGCAGCGTAGATGCAGGGCCGGCTGAAGCTTTCTTT
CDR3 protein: CASSVDAGPAEAFF

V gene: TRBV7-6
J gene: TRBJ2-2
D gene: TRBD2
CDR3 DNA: TGTGCCAGCAGCCAGATAGCGGGAAGGCGCACCGGGGAGCTGTTTTTT
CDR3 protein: CASSQIAGRRTGELFF

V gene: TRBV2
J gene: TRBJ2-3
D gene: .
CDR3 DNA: TGTGCCAGCAGTCCCATCGGGCGGGCGAGCACAGATACGCAGTATTTT
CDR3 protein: CASSPIGRASTDTQYF

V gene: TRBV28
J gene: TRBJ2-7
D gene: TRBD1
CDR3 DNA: TGTGCCAGCAGTTTGACAGGGGAGCCCTACGAGCAGTACTTC
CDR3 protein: CASSLTGEPYEQYF

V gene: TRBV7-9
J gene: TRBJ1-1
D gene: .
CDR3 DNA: TGTGCCAGCACCTGGGAGACAGGATCTGAAGCTTTCTTT
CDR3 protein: CASTWETGSEAFF

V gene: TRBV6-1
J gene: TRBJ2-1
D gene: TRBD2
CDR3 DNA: TGTGCCACCCAGAGGGGCGGGAGGGCCAACAATGAGCAGTTCTTC
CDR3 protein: CATQRGGRANNEQFF

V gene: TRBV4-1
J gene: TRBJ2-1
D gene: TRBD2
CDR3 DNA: TGCGCCAGCAGCCAAGGAGGACTAGCGGGATCGCCCTACAATGAGCAGTTCTTC
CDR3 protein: CASSQGGLAGSPYNEQFF

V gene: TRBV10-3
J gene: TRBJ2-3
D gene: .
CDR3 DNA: TGTGCCATCAGAGGGGGGGGTCCCACAGATACGCAGTATTTT
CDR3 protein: CAIRGGGPTDTQYF

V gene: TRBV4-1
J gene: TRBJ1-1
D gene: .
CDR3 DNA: TGCGCCAGCAGCTCCGAGGACAGACTAAACACTGAAGCTTTCTTT
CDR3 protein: CASSSEDRLNTEAFF

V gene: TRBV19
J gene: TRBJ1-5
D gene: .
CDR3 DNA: TGTGCCAGTAGTATAGATTCGGGGATGGGAGTGGGTCAGCCCCAGCATTTT
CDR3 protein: CASSIDSGMGVGQPQHF

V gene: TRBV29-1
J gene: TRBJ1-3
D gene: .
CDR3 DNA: TGCAGCGCCGGAGGGAGCTCTGGAAACACCATATATTTT
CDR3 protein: CSAGGSSGNTIYF

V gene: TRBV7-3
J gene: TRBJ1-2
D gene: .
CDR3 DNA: TGTGCCAGCAGCCGTAGGCCCGTCAGGGTCGGCTACACCTTC
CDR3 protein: CASSRRPVRVGYTF

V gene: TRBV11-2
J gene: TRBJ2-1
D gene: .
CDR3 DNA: TGTGCCAGCAGCTCCTTAAGAGGGAGGGGGAATGAGCAGTTCTTC
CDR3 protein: CASSSLRGRGNEQFF

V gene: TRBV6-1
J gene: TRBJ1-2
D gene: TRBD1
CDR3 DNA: TGTGCCAGCAGAGGGACAGGAAGCTATGGCTACACCTTC
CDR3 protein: CASRGTGSYGYTF

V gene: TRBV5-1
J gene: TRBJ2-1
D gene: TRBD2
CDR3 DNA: TGCGCCAGCAGCTGGGGACTAGCGGGGACCTACAATGAGCAGTTCTTC
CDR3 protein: CASSWGLAGTYNEQFF

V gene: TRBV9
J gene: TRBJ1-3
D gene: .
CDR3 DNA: TGTGCCAGCAGCCGGACAAGGGGCGCGCTTTATGGAAACACCATATATTTT
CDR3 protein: CASSRTRGALYGNTIYF

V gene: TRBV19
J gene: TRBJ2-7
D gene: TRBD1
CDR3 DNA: TGTGCCAGTAGTACCAACAGGGGTGGGGCCTACGAGCAGTACTTC
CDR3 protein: CASSTNRGGAYEQYF

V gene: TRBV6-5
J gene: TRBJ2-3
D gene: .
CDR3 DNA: TGTGCCAGCAGTTACTCGGCGGGGGCGGATACGCAGTATTTT
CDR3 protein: CASSYSAGADTQYF

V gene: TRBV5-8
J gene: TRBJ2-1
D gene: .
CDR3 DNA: TGTGCCAGCAGCTTAGCGGGCTTCTCCTACAATGAGCAGTTCTTC
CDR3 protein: CASSLAGFSYNEQFF

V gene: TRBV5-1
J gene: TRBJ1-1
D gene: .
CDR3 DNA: TGCGCCAGCAGCTTGGCATTGGGACAAAAACACACTGAAGCTTTCTTT
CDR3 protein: CASSLALGQKHTEAFF

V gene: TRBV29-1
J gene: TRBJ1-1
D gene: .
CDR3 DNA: TGCAGCGTTGAACAGGTCCTGAACACTGAAGCTTTCTTT
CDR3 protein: CSVEQVLNTEAFF

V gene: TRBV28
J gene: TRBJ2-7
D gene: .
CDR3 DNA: TGTGCCAGCAGTATTCAGTCCGTCTACGAGCAGTACTTC
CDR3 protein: CASSIQSVYEQYF

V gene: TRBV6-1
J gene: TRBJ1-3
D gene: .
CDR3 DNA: TGTGCCATCACTACCCGCGGGACGGCAGGAAACACCATATATTTT
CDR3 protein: CAITTRGTAGNTIYF

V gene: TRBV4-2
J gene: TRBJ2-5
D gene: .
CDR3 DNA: TGTGCCAGCAGCCAAGATGGAGGAGAGACCCAGTACTTC
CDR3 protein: CASSQDGGETQYF

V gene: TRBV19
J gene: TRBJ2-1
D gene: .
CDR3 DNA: TGTGCCAGTAGGCGCGGGACTCGCTCCTACAATGAGCAGTTCTTC
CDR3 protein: CASRRGTRSYNEQFF

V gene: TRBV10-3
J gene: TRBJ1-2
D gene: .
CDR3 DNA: TGTGCCATCAGTGAGTCGACTCGCTGGGGCCTCGATGGCTACACCTTC
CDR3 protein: CAISESTRWGLDGYTF

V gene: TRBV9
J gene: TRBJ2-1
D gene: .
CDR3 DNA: TGTGCCAGCAGCGTAATGGGACAAGCTGGGAACAATGAGCAGTTCTTC
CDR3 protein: CASSVMGQAGNNEQFF

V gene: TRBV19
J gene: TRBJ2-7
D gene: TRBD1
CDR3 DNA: TGTGCCAGTTCACCCGAGACAGGGGGCTCCTACGAGCAGTACTTC
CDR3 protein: CASSPETGGSYEQYF

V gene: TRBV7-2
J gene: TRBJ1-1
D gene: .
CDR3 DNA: TGTGCCAGCAGAGGACAGCTTGAAGCTTTCTTT
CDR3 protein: CASRGQLEAFF

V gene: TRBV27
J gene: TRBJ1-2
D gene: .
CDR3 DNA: TGTGCCAGCAGTTCTGCACAGGGCTATGGCTACACCTTC
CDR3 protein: CASSSAQGYGYTF

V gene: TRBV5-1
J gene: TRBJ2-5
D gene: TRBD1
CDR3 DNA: TGCGCCAGCAGCTTTGAGGGGGCGGAGGTGACCCAGTACTTC
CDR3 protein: CASSFEGAEVTQYF

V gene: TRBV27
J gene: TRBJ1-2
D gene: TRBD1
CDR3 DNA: TGTGCCAGCAGTTGGGACAGAAACTATGGCTACACCTTC
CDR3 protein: CASSWDRNYGYTF

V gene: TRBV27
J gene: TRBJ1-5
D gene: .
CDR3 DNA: TGTGCCTCTCCGGGGGGGGGCAATCAGCCCCAGCATTTT
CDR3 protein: CASPGGGNQPQHF

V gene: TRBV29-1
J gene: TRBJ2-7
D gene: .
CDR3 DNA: TGCAGCGCCACCCTCAACAGGGACGAGCAGTACTTC
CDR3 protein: CSATLNRDEQYF

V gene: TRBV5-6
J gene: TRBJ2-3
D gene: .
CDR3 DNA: TGTGCCAGCAGCTTAGGAATCAGGGAAGATACGCAGTATTTT
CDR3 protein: CASSLGIREDTQYF

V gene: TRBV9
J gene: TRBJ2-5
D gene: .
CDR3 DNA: TGTGCCAGCAGCTTCGCGTCGGGTGTCGAGACCCAGTACTTC
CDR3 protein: CASSFASGVETQYF

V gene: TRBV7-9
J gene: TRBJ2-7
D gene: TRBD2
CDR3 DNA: TGTGCCAGCAGCTTACCTGGCGGGACTAGCGGGGGACGAACCTACGAGCAGTACTTC
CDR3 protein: CASSLPGGTSGGRTYEQYF

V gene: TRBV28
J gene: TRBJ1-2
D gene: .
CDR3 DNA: TGTGCCAGCAGCCGCACCGGACAGCTCTCCAGCTGCACCTTC
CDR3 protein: CASSRTGQLSSCTF

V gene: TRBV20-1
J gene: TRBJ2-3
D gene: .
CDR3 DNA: TGTTCCGCGGGGCGCACAGATACGCAGTATTTT
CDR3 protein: CSAGRTDTQYF

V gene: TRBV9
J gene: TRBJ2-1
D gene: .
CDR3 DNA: TGTGCCAGCAGCGCGTATGAATCCCTAAGCATCAATGAGCAGTTCTTC
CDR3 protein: CASSAYESLSINEQFF

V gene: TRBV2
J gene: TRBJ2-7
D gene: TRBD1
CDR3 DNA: TGTGCCAGCAGTAATTCACAGGGGAAGGGTCTCTACGAGCAGTACTTC
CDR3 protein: CASSNSQGKGLYEQYF